This T cell receptor beta chain was captured in a study of T cell repertoires in cytomegalovirus infection (dated by TCRdb to the late 2010s). For context, the study as a whole: Because public TCR beta signatures pointed to carriage of CMV infection together with the matching HLA type, the HLA type of each donor mattered for the analysis.

What the authors observed across the whole study: Carriers of CMV infection plus the relevant HLA type were discriminated by the cumulative frequency of public TCR beta family members in the study cohort and in an independent roughly 320-donor cohort. The ex vivo response was dominated by HLA-C-restricted CMV-specific TCR beta clonotypes, which also provided the single most frequent clonotype in two of eight donors.

Data came from an Illumina HiSeq 1500. The public reads were reprocessed in TCRdb via fastp at Q25 and MiXCR, keeping in-frame beta chains. Each record represents a unique CDR3 protein, reported with the most common genes and DNA among its rows. The sample table holds 630,000 or so distinct CDR3 sequences, of which less than 25% were seen once. The top ten clonotypes cover 8% of the sample. According to the germline V gene, CDR1 reads MDHEN and CDR2 reads SYDVKM. The CDR3 numbers 12 residues from cysteine through phenylalanine. The retained sequence is limited to the CDR3, 36 bases, with the frame set at the first base. At the junction V is shortened by 3 bases and J by 9 bases, with 11 bases in between. Ten or more counts support this clonotype. The target of this receptor is not known. Qualities for individual bases were not recorded, and no much larger clone is one base off.

This chain is built from TRBV28 and TRBJ1-2; confidence is insufficient to name the D gene. Sequences were obtained from CD8+ T cells from PBMCs. The receptor was derived from a human donor in good health (CMV status not recorded). Some clones in this sample may be carry-over from other donors' samples. The CDR3 protein: CASSFRPLSYTF. The nucleotide sequence is TGTGCCAGCAGTTTCCGGCCGCTGAGCTACACCTTC.